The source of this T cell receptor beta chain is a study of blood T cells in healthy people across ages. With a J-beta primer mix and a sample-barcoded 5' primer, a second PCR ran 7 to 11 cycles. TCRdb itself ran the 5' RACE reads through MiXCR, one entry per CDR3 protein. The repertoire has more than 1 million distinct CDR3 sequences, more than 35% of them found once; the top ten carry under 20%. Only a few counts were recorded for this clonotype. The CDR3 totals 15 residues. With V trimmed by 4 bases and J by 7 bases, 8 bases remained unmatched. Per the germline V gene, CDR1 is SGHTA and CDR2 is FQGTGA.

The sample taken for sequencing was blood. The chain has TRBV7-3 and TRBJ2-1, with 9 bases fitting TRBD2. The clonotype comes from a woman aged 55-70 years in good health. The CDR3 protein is CASSSGLALTNEQFF. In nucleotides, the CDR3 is TGTGCCAGCAGCTCCGGACTAGCGCTTACAAATGAGCAGTTCTTC.